One and the same sample provided the 19 T cell receptor beta chains below, sequenced in a study of blood T cell repertoires in COVID-19. Repertoires were generated with immunoSEQ multiplex PCR, while TCRdb's copy carries only in-frame clones and drops some. The sample lists approximately 84,000 clones; 60% to 75% were seen once. The source material was peripheral blood. The receptors here all came from a man in his forties or fifties with active or convalescent COVID-19.

This clone turned up a few times. The rearrangement links TRBV10-2 to TRBJ1-5; D is possibly TRBD1 (6 bases). The CDR3 has 13 amino acids. The germline V gene encodes CDR1 WSHSY and CDR2 SAAADI. V was cut by 3 bases and J by 9 bases, with 12 bases left in between. The CDR3 sequence: CASSEQDSRPQHF. The CDR3 bases are TGCGCCAGCAGTGAACAGGACAGTCGGCCCCAGCATTTT.

The J gene is TRBJ2-2, the V gene TRBV6-1; D possibly corresponds to TRBD2 (5 bases). V gave up 7 bases and J gave up 3 bases, with 15 bases separating them. Per germline, CDR1 MNHNS and CDR2 SASEGT. The CDR3 spans 15 residues. This CDR3 reads CASNRDRWDTGELFF. The CDR3 region has the DNA TGTGCCAGCAACCGGGATCGATGGGACACCGGGGAGCTGTTTTTT.

This chain links TRBV19 with TRBJ2-2, with a possible D match to TRBD2 (5 bases). Trimming shortened V by 1 base and J by 0 bases, and 12 bases separated the two germline ends. Germline CDR1 reads LNHDA; CDR2 reads SQIVND (reference sequence). The CDR3 is 17 residues long. The CDR3 loop reads CASSIGGLATNTGELFF. The CDR3 bases are TGTGCCAGTAGTATAGGAGGGCTAGCTACGAACACCGGGGAGCTGTTTTTT.

The V gene is TRBV7-9, the J gene TRBJ2-1; 12 nucleotides align to TRBD2. Germline assignment: CDR1 SEHNR and CDR2 FQNEAQ (reference sequence). The CDR3 runs 16 residues. V lost 1 base to trimming and J lost 5 bases; unmatched junction nucleotides: 3. The DNA for the CDR3 is TGTGCCAGCAGCTTAGTCGGACTAGCGGGGAACAATGAGCAGTTCTTC. Translation gives CASSLVGLAGNNEQFF.

This clone occurred a few times. V usage is TRBV11-2 and J usage is TRBJ2-3, with a weak D call TRBD2 (5 bases). Germline V gene data show CDR1 as SGHAT and CDR2 as FQNNGV. V lost 5 bases and J lost 6, with 15 bases in between. The CDR3 totals 14 residues. CDR3: CASSISRGSDTQYF. CDR3 in DNA: TGTGCCAGCAGCATTAGCCGGGGTTCCGATACGCAGTATTTT.

This clone has just a few counts. This chain links TRBV7-3 with TRBJ1-2; 11 bases match TRBD1. V was clipped by 5 bases and J by 3 bases; unmatched bases: 5. The germline V gene has CDR1 SGHTA and CDR2 FQGTGA. The length of the CDR3 is 15 residues. CDR3 protein: CASSRGQGVDYGYTF. CDR3 DNA: TGTGCCAGCAGCCGGGGACAGGGGGTTGACTATGGCTACACCTTC.

This chain connects TRBV27 to TRBJ2-7; 7 nucleotides match TRBD2. Germline values: CDR1 MNHEY, CDR2 SMNVEV (reference sequence). Trimming at V came to 5 bases and at J to 2 bases, leaving 6 bases not matched to a gene. CDR3 length: 14 amino acids. As DNA, the CDR3 is TGTGCCAGCAGTCTGGCGGGGGTCCCCTACGAGCAGTACTTC. Its protein is CASSLAGVPYEQYF.

This CDR3 reads CASGSGELFF. In DNA, the CDR3 is TGTGCCAGCGGCTCCGGGGAGCTGTTTTTT. The chain recombines TRBV9 with TRBJ2-2; D unresolved. Trimming took 7 bases from V and 6 from J, leaving 4 bases between them. Germline V CDR1 and CDR2: SGDLS, YYNGEE. This CDR3 is 10 amino acids long.

The chain couples TRBV9 to TRBJ1-4; tentatively, D is TRBD1 (6 bases). Germline V gives CDR1 SGDLS, CDR2 YYNGEE. The CDR3 spans 15 residues. V lost 4 bases and J lost 6, with 16 bases in between. The CDR3 here is CASSSNEQGYEKLFF. Written as DNA, the CDR3 is TGTGCCAGCAGCTCAAACGAACAGGGTTATGAAAAACTGTTTTTT.

The chain's CDR3 is CASSDSWENGYTF. CDR3 DNA: TGCGCCAGCAGTGATTCATGGGAGAATGGCTACACCTTC. The chain uses TRBV10-2 and TRBJ1-2; D is unclear. CDR3 length equals 13 residues. The germline V gene has CDR1 WSHSY and CDR2 SAAADI. Trimming took off 3 bases at V and 6 bases at J, with 11 bases between the two ends.

The genes are TRBV5-1 and TRBJ1-2; tentative D call: TRBD1 (5 bases). Trimming stripped 4 bases from V and 6 bases from J, with 13 bases between. Germline V gene sequence: CDR1 SGHRS, CDR2 YFSETQ. The CDR3 is made up of 13 amino acids. The CDR3 nucleotides read TGCGCCAGCAGCGTGGGGTGGGGGGATGGCTACACCTTC. As protein: CASSVGWGDGYTF.

J is TRBJ2-7 and V is TRBV6-2 or TRBV6-3, with 9 positions matching TRBD2. This CDR3 region has 16 residues. V lost 6 bases to trimming and J lost 3 bases; unmatched junction nucleotides: 12. Germline CDR1 reads MNHEY; CDR2 reads SVGEGT. CDR3 DNA sequence: TGTGCCAGCAGCCGTGGTAGTCCAGCGGGGGGCTACGAGCAGTACTTC. This codes for CASSRGSPAGGYEQYF.

The chain couples TRBV5-4 to TRBJ2-5; D possibly corresponds to TRBD1 (6 bases). The germline gives CDR1 SGHNT, CDR2 YYREEE (reference sequence). V lost 3 bases and J lost 3, with 18 bases in between. The CDR3 spans 16 residues. In DNA, the CDR3 is TGTGCCAGCAGCTCCGCCGGGACACCAGAAAAAGAGACCCAGTACTTC. This gives the protein CASSSAGTPEKETQYF.

This chain links TRBV6-5 with TRBJ1-2; the match to TRBD1 covers 7 bases. The CDR3 runs 14 residues. CDR1 is MNHEY, CDR2 SVGAGI, per germline. V shed 5 bases and J 2 bases; nucleotides not matched to a gene: 5. The chain's CDR3 is CASSLGTVNYGYTF. The DNA of the CDR3 is TGTGCCAGCAGTCTGGGGACAGTCAACTATGGCTACACCTTC.

The chain combines TRBV7-9 with TRBJ1-1; TRBD1 is a possible D gene (5 bases). The CDR3 has 14 amino acids. Germline-derived CDR1 and CDR2 are SEHNR and FQNEAQ (reference sequence). The V end lost 11 bases, the J end lost 6 bases, and 22 bases lay between the germline ends. The CDR3 DNA follows: TGTGCCTCACCGGGGGGAGATCGAAGCGCTGAAGCTTTCTTT. It is translated as CASPGGDRSAEAFF.

The gene calls are TRBV24-1 and TRBJ2-1, with D perhaps matching TRBD2 (5 bases). CDR1 is KGHDR and CDR2 is SFDVKD in the germline V gene. With 0 bases removed from V and 2 bases from J, the gap between germline ends came to 10 bases. The CDR3 runs to 16 residues. CDR3 loop: CATSDLEGAPYNEQFF. CDR3 DNA: TGTGCCACCAGTGATTTGGAGGGCGCCCCCTACAATGAGCAGTTCTTC.

The chain joins TRBV4-3 to TRBJ1-5; no clear D gene. V was shortened by 1 base and J by 4 bases, with 8 bases between the two germline ends. Germline-derived CDR1 and CDR2 are LGHNA and YSLEER. This CDR3 spans 14 amino acids. The CDR3 nucleotides are TGCGCCAGCAGCCAAGTGGCGGGGAATCAGCCCCAGCATTTT. Residues: CASSQVAGNQPQHF.

This clone was counted only a few times. This chain connects TRBV2 to TRBJ1-5; TRBD1 matches 8 bases. The CDR3 loop spans 16 amino acids. Germline V gene data show CDR1 as SNHLY and CDR2 as FYNNEI. J lost 0 bases, V lost 6 bases, and 7 bases had no gene match. This CDR3 reads CASRWTGLDSNQPQHF. CDR3 DNA sequence: TGTGCCAGCAGGTGGACAGGGCTTGATAGCAATCAGCCCCAGCATTTT.

This clone has more than one count but fewer than ten. The rearrangement uses TRBV15 and TRBJ1-3; D is undetermined. Germline V gives CDR1 LNHNV, CDR2 YYDKDF (reference sequence). The CDR3 runs 12 residues. The V end lost 0 bases, the J end lost 9 bases, and 6 bases lay between the germline ends. The CDR3 region has the DNA TGTGCCACCAGCAGAGATACGGGCACCATATATTTT. It codes for CATSRDTGTIYF.